Listed here is a single TCR beta chain. Its antigen is unidentified. In germline, CDR1 is LNHDA, CDR2 SQIVND (reference sequence). V was pared by 7 bases and J by 2 bases, with 9 bases of the junction left unmatched. There are 16 residues in the CDR3. The PCR ran on 60 Vbeta and 13 Jbeta primers. The method was immunoSEQ multiplex PCR; TCRdb's version includes in-frame clones alone and lacks a portion of them. The sample yields roughly 150,000 clones, over 65% seen once. The data derive from a study of cytomegalovirus exposure and HLA in healthy donors. Looking at the study overall: As released early, the data held 70 million to 100 million unique TCRs from HLA-typed donors. Study-wide results and caveats: Indistinguishability led to the exclusion of some V segments, TRBV6-2 and TRBV6-3 included.

The material sequenced was PBMCs. The V gene is TRBV19, the J gene TRBJ1-5, with 9 positions matching TRBD1. The sequence was collected from a woman in her 30s in good health and CMV-seronegative. The CDR3 bases are TGTGCCAGTACCAAAACAGGGGGCACGGGCAATCAGCCCCAGCATTTT. It yields the protein CASTKTGGTGNQPQHF.